A selection of T cell receptor beta chains follows, all from one sample in a study of blood T cell repertoires in COVID-19. The table came from immunoSEQ multiplex PCR; TCRdb's copy has only in-frame clones and leaves some out. The sample includes some 270,000 clones, approximately 90% of them seen just once. The sequencing sample was made of PBMCs or T cells enriched from blood (not recorded which). The receptors come from a woman aged 25 to 39 with acute COVID-19. The CDR3 runs from the conserved cysteine through the conserved F or W. D genes are given only for firm matches. Clone size is shown for a subset of rows, as once, few, many or a class of expanded clone.

len	v_gene	abundance	j_gene	d_gene	CDR3aa	CDR3nt
13	TRBV6-5	few	TRBJ2-3	-	CASKGLGTDTQYF	TGTGCCAGCAAAGGACTGGGCACAGATACGCAGTATTTT
14	TRBV10-3	-	TRBJ1-3	-	CAALQGLLGNTIYF	TGTGCCGCATTACAGGGTCTATTGGGAAACACCATATATTTT
14	TRBV4-1	-	TRBJ2-1	-	CASSRYRGYNEQFF	TGCGCCAGCAGCCGCTACCGGGGCTACAATGAGCAGTTCTTC
16	TRBV19	-	TRBJ1-5	-	CASSRGGPYANQPQHF	TGTGCCAGTAGTCGCGGGGGGCCCTACGCCAATCAGCCCCAGCATTTT
14	TRBV19	-	TRBJ1-2	TRBD1	CASSLDRAPRGYTF	TGTGCCAGTAGTTTGGACAGGGCCCCCAGGGGCTACACCTTC
13	TRBV12-3/TRBV12-4	-	TRBJ2-1	-	CASSSGVENEQFF	TGTGCCAGCAGTTCCGGGGTAGAGAATGAGCAGTTCTTC
13	TRBV7-3	-	TRBJ2-1	-	CASGAGSYNEQFF	TGTGCCAGCGGCGCAGGGTCCTACAATGAGCAGTTCTTC
14	TRBV24-1	-	TRBJ2-1	TRBD2	CATSDRGGANEQFF	TGTGCCACCAGTGACCGGGGGGGAGCCAATGAGCAGTTCTTC
14	TRBV27	-	TRBJ1-5	-	CASQGMGPHGPQHF	TGTGCCAGCCAGGGAATGGGTCCCCATGGGCCCCAGCATTTT
17	TRBV11-2	-	TRBJ2-7	TRBD1	CASSLGYGTGYSYEQYF	TGTGCCAGCAGCTTAGGATACGGGACAGGTTATTCCTACGAGCAGTACTTC
14	TRBV5-1	once	TRBJ2-7	-	CASSSGLISYEQYF	TGCGCCAGCAGCTCGGGACTCATCTCCTACGAGCAGTACTTC
13	TRBV5-1	-	TRBJ2-7	-	CASSLGQQNEQYF	TGCGCCAGCAGCTTAGGACAGCAGAACGAGCAGTACTTC
18	TRBV27	-	TRBJ2-3	TRBD2	CASSFQGTSGTSTDTQYF	TGTGCCAGCAGTTTTCAGGGGACTAGCGGGACTAGCACAGATACGCAGTATTTT
13	TRBV7-3	few	TRBJ1-1	-	CASSLQQDTEAFF	TGTGCCAGCAGCCTCCAACAAGACACTGAAGCTTTCTTT
17	TRBV21-1	-	TRBJ2-1	-	CASSKARWGDFYNEQFF	TGTGCCAGCAGCAAGGCCAGGTGGGGGGATTTTTACAATGAGCAGTTCTTC
14	TRBV3-1/TRBV3-2	-	TRBJ2-7	-	CASSQLDLSYEQYF	TGTGCCAGCAGCCAATTGGACTTATCCTACGAGCAGTACTTC
16	TRBV25-1	-	TRBJ2-7	TRBD1	CASTNLRTGGIVEQYF	TGTGCCAGCACTAATTTACGGACAGGGGGCATAGTCGAGCAGTACTTC
13	TRBV5-8	-	TRBJ1-4	-	CASSPGMDEKLFF	TGTGCCAGCAGCCCAGGGATGGATGAAAAACTGTTTTTT
18	TRBV5-1	-	TRBJ2-5	TRBD1	CASSSHRGRTGLEETQYF	TGCGCCAGCAGCTCTCACAGGGGGCGAACGGGTTTAGAAGAGACCCAGTACTTC
18	TRBV10-3	few	TRBJ1-5	-	CAISKDPVGAGSNQPQHF	TGTGCCATCAGTAAAGACCCGGTTGGGGCTGGAAGCAATCAGCCCCAGCATTTT
17	TRBV7-9	once	TRBJ2-1	TRBD2	CASSPNPGTSGTNEQFF	TGTGCCAGCAGCCCGAACCCCGGGACTAGCGGAACCAATGAGCAGTTCTTC
14	TRBV28	-	TRBJ2-5	TRBD2	CASSSSGVQETQYF	TGTGCCAGCAGTTCTAGCGGGGTACAAGAGACCCAGTACTTC
14	TRBV11-3	-	TRBJ2-7	TRBD2	CASSQTSGSYEQYF	TGTGCCAGCAGCCAGACTAGCGGGAGCTACGAGCAGTACTTC
16	TRBV28	-	TRBJ1-5	-	CASSLGGTYSNQPQHF	TGTGCCAGCAGTTTAGGCGGAACCTATAGCAATCAGCCCCAGCATTTT
17	TRBV9	-	TRBJ2-3	-	CASSVYNGLSPEDTQYF	TGTGCCAGCAGCGTTTATAATGGGCTTTCGCCCGAAGATACGCAGTATTTT
16	TRBV6-2/TRBV6-3	-	TRBJ2-7	TRBD2	CASSLLAGGITYEQYF	TGTGCCAGCAGTTTACTAGCGGGAGGGATTACCTACGAGCAGTACTTC
13	TRBV28	-	TRBJ2-7	TRBD1	CGVRDRVYYEQYF	TGTGGAGTCAGGGACAGGGTATACTACGAGCAGTACTTC
17	TRBV7-2	-	TRBJ2-1	TRBD1	CASSLGQTGTGDSGQFF	TGTGCCAGCAGCTTAGGGCAGACCGGGACAGGGGACTCGGGGCAGTTCTTC
12	TRBV28	-	TRBJ2-7	-	CASSSGGYEQYF	TGTGCCAGCAGTTCTGGAGGGTACGAGCAGTACTTC
16	TRBV3-1/TRBV3-2	-	TRBJ1-2	-	CASSQQQGPNNYGYTF	TGTGCCAGCAGCCAGCAACAGGGACCAAATAACTATGGCTACACCTTC
18	TRBV19	-	TRBJ1-3	-	CASSMFIRQDKSGNTIYF	TGTGCCAGTAGTATGTTCATCAGACAGGATAAGTCTGGAAACACCATATATTTT
14	TRBV18	-	TRBJ1-4	TRBD1	CASSGTATNEKLFF	TGTGCCAGCTCGGGGACAGCAACTAATGAAAAACTGTTTTTT
16	TRBV1	-	TRBJ2-7	-	CTSSQEVRDRTLEQYF	TGCACCAGCAGCCAAGAAGTCCGGGACAGGACCCTCGAGCAGTACTTC
15	TRBV6-5	-	TRBJ2-1	TRBD2	CASTLTSGSSHEQFF	TGTGCCAGCACCCTAACTAGCGGGAGTAGTCATGAGCAGTTCTTC
12	TRBV19	-	TRBJ1-1	-	CASSWTDLEAFF	TGTGCCAGTAGTTGGACAGACCTTGAAGCTTTCTTT
12	TRBV4-1	-	TRBJ2-1	TRBD1	CASTTGVNEQFF	TGCGCCAGCACCACAGGGGTCAATGAGCAGTTCTTC
14	TRBV4-1	-	TRBJ1-1	-	CASSQVRGDTEAFF	TGCGCCAGCAGCCAAGTCCGAGGTGATACTGAAGCTTTCTTT
11	TRBV18	many	TRBJ1-1	-	CASSPSTEAFF	TGTGCCAGCTCGCCCAGCACTGAAGCTTTCTTT